These T cell receptor beta chains were read from a single sample in a study of cytomegalovirus exposure and HLA in healthy donors. The assay was immunoSEQ multiplex PCR, and TCRdb's table has in-frame clones only and misses some. The sample yields about 140,000 clones, of which the top ten take up 2% to 3%. The specimen was PBMCs. The receptors were sampled from a man in his forties in good health and CMV-seronegative. The CDR3 runs from the conserved cysteine through the conserved F or W. A D gene is named only where the DNA matches it firmly.

D gene,V gene,J gene,CDR3 DNA,CDR3 protein
-,TRBV4-3,TRBJ1-1,TGCGCCAGCAGCTCATTCCGGGATAAAGCTTTCTTT,CASSSFRDKAFF
TRBD1,TRBV6-4,TRBJ2-7,TGTGCCAGCCTTTCGGGACAGGGGACCGAGCAGTACTTC,CASLSGQGTEQYF
TRBD1,TRBV7-3,TRBJ2-4,TGTGCCAGCAGCAAGGACAGGGGGGCCAAAAACATTCAGTACTTC,CASSKDRGAKNIQYF
-,TRBV5-1,TRBJ1-3,TGCGCCAGCAGGAGCTCTGGAAACACCATATATTTT,CASRSSGNTIYF
TRBD2,TRBV19,TRBJ2-3,TGTGCCAGTGGGACTACAAGCACAGATACGCAGTATTTT,CASGTTSTDTQYF
-,TRBV7-6,TRBJ1-1,TGTGCCAGCAGCCCCCTGTTGACAGGAGGCACTGAAGCTTTCTTT,CASSPLLTGGTEAFF
-,TRBV4-1,TRBJ1-6,TGCGCCAGCAGCCAAGCGGGGGGCCGGAGCTCCTATAATTCACCCCTCCACTTT,CASSQAGGRSSYNSPLHF
TRBD1,TRBV23-1,TRBJ1-3,TGCGCCAGCAGTCAATTGGGTCACAGGGGGCACTCTGGAAACACCATATATTTT,CASSQLGHRGHSGNTIYF
TRBD2,TRBV5-4,TRBJ2-1,TGTGCCAGCAGCTCTCCACTAGCGGGGGACTACAATGAGCAGTTCTTC,CASSSPLAGDYNEQFF
TRBD2,TRBV7-3,TRBJ2-1,TGTGCCAGCAGCTTAACGGGAACTAGCGGGGGCCCTGAGCAGTTCTTC,CASSLTGTSGGPEQFF
-,TRBV5-1,TRBJ2-2,TGCGCCAGCAGCGTCAGACAGAACACCGGGGAGCTGTTTTTT,CASSVRQNTGELFF
-,TRBV19,TRBJ1-1,TGTGCCAGTAGTACTCGGACGGCGGGGAGTGAAGCTTTCTTT,CASSTRTAGSEAFF
-,TRBV5-6,TRBJ1-2,TGTGCCAGCAGCAATCCGACTGGGGAGTGGGAAGGCTACACCTTC,CASSNPTGEWEGYTF
-,TRBV20-1,TRBJ1-1,TGCAGTGCTAGTTCCGGTGAAGCTTTCTTT,CSASSGEAFF
TRBD1,TRBV27,TRBJ2-4,TGTGCCAGCAGTTTAACGACAGGGTTCATTCAGTACTTC,CASSLTTGFIQYF
TRBD1,TRBV10-3,TRBJ1-1,TGTGCCATCAGGACAGGGATGAACACTGAAGCTTTCTTT,CAIRTGMNTEAFF
-,TRBV7-9,TRBJ1-6,TGTGCCAGCAGATCGGACAGAGGAAATTCACCCCTCCACTTT,CASRSDRGNSPLHF
-,TRBV5-1,TRBJ1-1,TGCGCCAGCAGCACCGGAGCGCACACTGAAGCTTTCTTT,CASSTGAHTEAFF
TRBD1,TRBV29-1,TRBJ1-5,TGCAGCGTTGGACAGGGAAAGGATAGCAATCAGCCCCAGCATTTT,CSVGQGKDSNQPQHF
-,TRBV7-2,TRBJ1-2,TGTGCCAGCAGCCCAGGACTAGGGGATGGCTACACCTTC,CASSPGLGDGYTF
-,TRBV18,TRBJ1-2,TGTGCCAGCTCACCTGACAGGAGCGGCTACACCTTC,CASSPDRSGYTF
TRBD1,TRBV9,TRBJ1-4,TGTGCCAGCAGCGAGGGACAGGGGGTAGGTGAAAAACTGTTTTTT,CASSEGQGVGEKLFF
TRBD1,TRBV29-1,TRBJ1-1,TGCAGCGTGGCGGACAGGGTGAACACTGAAGCTTTCTTT,CSVADRVNTEAFF
-,TRBV5-6,TRBJ2-1,TGTGCCAGCAGCCGGACAGTCAATGAGCAGTTCTTC,CASSRTVNEQFF
-,TRBV19,TRBJ1-3,TGTGCCAGCCGGACAGTCTCTGGAAACACCATATATTTT,CASRTVSGNTIYF
TRBD1,TRBV7-9,TRBJ2-2,TGTGCCAGCAGCTCCTGGACAGGGGACACCGGGGAGCTGTTTTTT,CASSSWTGDTGELFF
-,TRBV11-2,TRBJ1-4,TGTGCCAGCACCCCTTGGGGGGGGAATGAAAAACTGTTTTTT,CASTPWGGNEKLFF
TRBD2,TRBV4-2,TRBJ2-1,TGTGCCAGCAGCCGGGAGGGGCCAAACCTTTACAATGAGCAGTTCTTC,CASSREGPNLYNEQFF
TRBD1,TRBV27,TRBJ2-7,TGTGCCAGCAGTTTAACAGGGGTTGGAGAGCAGTACTTC,CASSLTGVGEQYF
TRBD2,TRBV11-1,TRBJ2-1,TGTGCCAGCAGCCAACTAGCGGGGGCCTACAATGAGCAGTTCTTC,CASSQLAGAYNEQFF
-,TRBV4-3,TRBJ2-3,TGCGCCAGCAGCCAAGATTTGCTAACCCTGCAGTATTTT,CASSQDLLTLQYF
TRBD1,TRBV5-4,TRBJ1-2,TGTGCCAGCAGCGGGACAGGGAACTATGGCTACACCTTC,CASSGTGNYGYTF
TRBD1,TRBV9,TRBJ1-2,TGTGCCAGCAGCGAATCGCAGGGGGCGGAGGGCTACACCTTC,CASSESQGAEGYTF